The present TCR beta chain was sequenced within a study of early T cells in non-severe SARS-CoV-2 infection. Background on the study: Bulk RNA taken from unsorted whole blood was sequenced, leaving chains unpaired. Study-wide results and limits: VDJdb matching, biased toward anti-spike CD8 responses, missed private and CD4 specificities.

This clonotype is medium-sized by share. Antigen unknown. CDR3 size: 13 residues. Germline values: CDR1 DFQATT, CDR2 SNEGSKA (reference sequence). Trimming took off 5 bases at V and 5 bases at J, with 16 bases between the two ends. Individual cDNA molecules were tagged with unique molecular identifiers, the study reported. A single record per CDR3 protein comes from TCRdb applying MiXCR to the 5' RACE reads. The profile shows about 18,000 distinct CDR3 sequences, approximately 6.2% of them singletons. The chain joins TRBV20-1 to TRBJ2-7, with D tentatively TRBD2 (6 bases). Sequenced: whole blood. This sequence was found in an adult who was a healthcare worker with PCR-confirmed SARS-CoV-2 infection or an uninfected control (not recorded which). CDR3 in amino acids: CSAPVGGNDEQYF. CDR3 in DNA: TGCAGTGCTCCAGTGGGCGGGAACGACGAGCAGTACTTC.